One and the same sample provided the 12 T cell receptor beta chains below, sequenced in a study of blood T cell repertoires in COVID-19. Method: immunoSEQ multiplex PCR; TCRdb's copy keeps in-frame clones and lacks some. The sample lists 35,000 to 40,000 clones, nearly 90% occurring once. The sample consisted of peripheral blood. The source of these receptors is a man aged 60 to 75 with active or convalescent COVID-19.

The rearrangement links TRBV6-6 to TRBJ2-7, with 10 nucleotides matching TRBD2. Per germline, CDR1 MNHNY and CDR2 SVGAGI (reference sequence). The CDR3 consists of 13 residues. V was clipped by 7 bases and J by 4 bases; unmatched bases: 4. In nucleotides, the CDR3 is TGTGCCAGCAAGCCGGGACTAGCGTACGAGCAGTACTTC. Amino acid sequence: CASKPGLAYEQYF.

This clone was recorded once. The V call is TRBV15, the J call TRBJ2-3; 10 bases match TRBD2. Germline trimming cut 2 bases from V and 2 bases from J; bases unmatched to any gene: 7. This CDR3 spans 17 amino acids. Germline values: CDR1 LNHNV, CDR2 YYDKDF (reference sequence). The CDR3 DNA reads as TGTGCCACCAGCAGAACATCTAGCGGGAGTTCCACAGATACGCAGTATTTT. This codes for CATSRTSSGSSTDTQYF.

There are a few counts of this clone. V and J are TRBV15 and TRBJ1-5; TRBD1 matches 12 bases. This CDR3 is 15 amino acids long. V trimming: 4 bases; J trimming: 8 bases; junction bases outside the gene matches: 6. Germline V gene data show CDR1 as LNHNV and CDR2 as YYDKDF (reference sequence). Here the CDR3 DNA reads TGTGCCACCAGCACCGGGACAGGGGGCCAGGAGCCCCAGCATTTT. This codes for CATSTGTGGQEPQHF.

The rearrangement joins TRBV29-1 to TRBJ2-7; TRBD2 aligns across 10 bases. The CDR3 sequence is 12 residues long. CDR1 is SQVTM, CDR2 ANQGSEA, per germline. V dropped 5 bases and J dropped 6; count of bases not matched to a gene: 4. The CDR3 spells CSVRLAGAEQYF. The DNA of the CDR3 is TGCAGCGTTAGGCTAGCGGGAGCCGAGCAGTACTTC.

The chain couples TRBV9 to TRBJ2-4; D remains unclear. CDR3 length: 13 residues. Looked up from germline, CDR1 is SGDLS and CDR2 is YYNGEE. Trimming removed 0 bases at V and 7 bases at J, with 8 bases between. The CDR3 sequence is CASSVERINIQYF. The CDR3 nucleotides are TGTGCCAGCAGCGTAGAGAGGATTAACATTCAGTACTTC.

The chain combines TRBV7-6 with TRBJ2-1; 7 positions match TRBD2. Germline V gene sequence: CDR1 SGHVS, CDR2 FNYEAQ. The junction had 8 bases not matched to a gene; V was cut back by 8 bases and J by 10 bases. CDR3 length: 12 residues. CDR3 sequence (DNA): TGTGCCAGCGGGGCGGGAGTGGGGGAGCAGTTCTTC. Translation gives CASGAGVGEQFF.

The chain combines TRBV25-1 with TRBJ2-1; 7 nucleotides agree with TRBD1. The CDR3 spans 12 residues. The germline gives CDR1 MGHDK, CDR2 SYGVNS. With 9 bases clipped from V and 10 bases from J, the junction kept 9 bases outside the gene matches. CDR3 bases: TGTGCCAGTAGAACAGGGGCAGGGGAGCAGTTCTTC. Its translation is CASRTGAGEQFF.

V and J are TRBV29-1 and TRBJ1-4, with 7 bases matching TRBD1. Germline CDR1 SQVTM, CDR2 ANQGSEA. V lost 6 bases and J lost 7; bases outside the gene matches: 8. The CDR3 runs to 13 residues. CDR3 in amino acids: CSVSTGSAEKLFF. CDR3 nucleotides: TGCAGCGTCTCGACAGGGTCGGCTGAAAAACTGTTTTTT. Using reference TRBV29-1 and TRBJ1-4 for the parts outside the CDR3, the full variable domain is SAVISQKPSRDICQRGTSLTIQCQVDSQVTMMFWYRQQPGQSLTLIATANQGSEATYESGFVIDKFPISRPNLTFSTLTVSNMSPEDSSIYLCSVSTGSAEKLFFGSGTQLSVL.

The chain joins TRBV28 to TRBJ2-5; 7 bases fit TRBD1. The CDR3 contains 15 residues. Trimming removed 6 bases from V and 2 bases from J; junction bases left unmatched: 9. Germline V gene data show CDR1 as MDHEN and CDR2 as SYDVKM. CDR3 coding DNA: TGTGCCAGCAGGAACCTGGACAGGCCACAAGAGACCCAGTACTTC. Protein sequence: CASRNLDRPQETQYF.

The CDR3 loop reads CASSLGARGSYEQYF. The DNA for the CDR3 is TGTGCCAGCAGCTTAGGGGCCCGGGGGTCCTACGAGCAGTACTTC. The chain links TRBV7-8 to TRBJ2-7, with TRBD2 as a possible D gene (6 bases). V lost 1 base and J lost 1, with 11 bases in between. Germline lookup yields CDR1 SGHVS and CDR2 FQNEAQ. The CDR3 has 15 residues. The full variable domain, rest sourced from reference TRBV7-8 and TRBJ2-7, is GAGVSQSPRYKVAKRGQDVALRCDPISGHVSLFWYQQALGQGPEFLTYFQNEAQLDKSGLPSDRFFAERPEGSVSTLKIQRTQQEDSAVYLCASSLGARGSYEQYFGPGTRLTVT.

The gene calls are TRBV2 and TRBJ2-3; 11 nucleotides line up with TRBD2. The germline V gene encodes CDR1 SNHLY and CDR2 FYNNEI. V shed 2 bases, J shed 3 bases, and the junction held 4 bases outside the gene matches. This CDR3 contains 16 residues. CDR3 loop: CASSELRTSGTDTQYF. CDR3 coding DNA: TGTGCCAGCAGTGAATTAAGGACTAGCGGGACAGATACGCAGTATTTT.

The chain couples TRBV4-2 to TRBJ1-1; D is uncertain. Looked up from germline, CDR1 is LGHNA and CDR2 is YNFKEQ. Trimming shortened V by 4 bases and J by 0 bases, and 6 bases separated the two germline ends. The CDR3 consists of 13 residues. As DNA, the CDR3 is TGTGCCAGCAGCCGTGGAGTGAACACTGAAGCTTTCTTT. This gives the protein CASSRGVNTEAFF.